This T cell receptor beta chain was recovered during a study of blood T cell repertoires in COVID-19. About the research overall: The United States, Italy and Spain supplied acute and convalescent COVID-19 samples.

In the original analysis: Reference gene primer amplification in the assay estimated nucleated cell counts. TCRdb's table, derived via immunoSEQ multiplex PCR, lists solely in-frame clones and lacks some. Clonal size and the V and J genes are those of that table, whereas D and trimming came from the DNA. The repertoire has just over 60,000 clones, under 80% of them found once; the top ten carry around a sixth. The source is a man aged 55 to 70 with acute or convalescent COVID-19. Sequencing input: peripheral blood.

CDR3 DNA: TGTGCCAGCAGTTTTAGGGGCAGCTCTGGGGCCAACGTCCTGACTTTC. Its translation: CASSFRGSSGANVLTF. V and J are TRBV28 and TRBJ2-6; tentative D call: TRBD1 (5 bases). This CDR3 spans 16 amino acids. Per germline, CDR1 MDHEN and CDR2 SYDVKM. V gave up 3 bases and J gave up 0 bases, with 9 bases separating them.